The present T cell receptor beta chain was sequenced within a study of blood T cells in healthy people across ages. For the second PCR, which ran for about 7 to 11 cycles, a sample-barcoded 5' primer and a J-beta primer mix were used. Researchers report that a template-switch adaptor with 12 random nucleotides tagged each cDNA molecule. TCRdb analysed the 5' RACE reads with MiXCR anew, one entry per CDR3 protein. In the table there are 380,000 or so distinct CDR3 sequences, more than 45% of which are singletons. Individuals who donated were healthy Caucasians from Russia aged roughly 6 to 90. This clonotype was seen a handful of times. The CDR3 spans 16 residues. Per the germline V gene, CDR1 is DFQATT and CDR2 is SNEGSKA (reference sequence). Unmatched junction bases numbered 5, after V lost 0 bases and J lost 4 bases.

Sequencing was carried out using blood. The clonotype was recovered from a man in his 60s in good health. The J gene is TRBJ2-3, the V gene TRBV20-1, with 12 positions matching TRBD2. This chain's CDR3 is CSARDILAGGSDTQYF. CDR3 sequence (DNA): TGCAGTGCTAGAGATATCCTAGCGGGGGGGTCAGATACGCAGTATTTT.